Included here is one TCR beta chain sequence, with context. Its target is not known. At one boundary the junction diverges from the germline segment, which might be a read error. The CDR3 has 15 amino acids. Germline CDR1 SEHNR, CDR2 FQNEAQ (reference sequence). These data originate in a study of cytomegalovirus exposure and HLA in healthy donors. Whole-study findings and limits: As was reported, the classifier diagnosed cytomegalovirus status with high specificity and sensitivity. For most TCR beta V segments, an earlier analysis put the productive rate at about 90% or about 30% of the time. 16,951 TCR beta sequences were associated with HLA alleles at 0.05 false discovery rate in a later analysis.

PCR used 60 Vbeta primers and 13 Jbeta primers. In the authors' methods: Approximately 9.9 million shared chains were among the roughly 80 million unique TCR beta chains that a later analysis counted. Profiling relied on immunoSEQ multiplex PCR, and the TCRdb table lists in-frame clones only, not all of them. V, J and clone size derive from that table, while D and trimming were established from the DNA sequence. Here the sample spans 200,000 to 250,000 clones, 77% being singletons. Material: PBMCs. The clonotype originates from a woman aged 55 to 70 in good health and CMV-seropositive. The chain combines TRBV7-9 with TRBJ1-5; 9 bases are a match to TRBD1. The DNA for the CDR3 is TGTTCCAGCACCCCGCTAGGGACAGGGCGTCAGCCCCAGCATTTT. This encodes CSSTPLGTGRQPQHF.